This T cell receptor beta chain was obtained from a study of cytomegalovirus exposure and HLA in healthy donors. Study overall: The same platform as the approximately 670 first-cohort repertoires was used for the 90 to 150 validation repertoires, a later analysis reported.

Profiled with immunoSEQ multiplex PCR; TCRdb holds only in-frame clones, not every one. The sample yields around 230,000 clones, around 86% seen once. The CDR3 length is 15 residues. Germline V CDR1 and CDR2: SGHNT, YENEEA. V was pared by 1 base and J by 4 bases, with 13 bases between. This TCR was sampled from a woman younger than 45 in good health and CMV-seropositive. The sample comprised PBMCs. The chain combines TRBV11-3 with TRBJ1-1; D is perhaps TRBD1 (6 bases). CDR3 sequence reads: CASSLVGGLGTEAFF. The CDR3 DNA reads TGTGCCAGCAGCTTAGTCGGGGGGCTTGGCACTGAAGCTTTCTTT.